This T cell receptor (beta chain) was captured by sequencing in a study of blood T cell repertoires in COVID-19. Looking at the study overall: From the United States, Italy and Spain came samples of acute and convalescent COVID-19. In each case, the material was cDNA or gDNA derived from T cells, B-cell-depleted T cells, or PBMCs.

Authors' analysis steps: How many nucleated cells were present was estimated from reference gene primer amplification. Sequencing was performed with immunoSEQ multiplex PCR; in TCRdb, only in-frame clones are kept and a portion is missing. That table gives V, J and clone size, and the DNA gave D and trimming. The data hold roughly 200,000 clones, with about 86% observed a single time. The sequencing sample was made of peripheral blood. The source of this sequence is a man between 60 and 75 years old who had recovered from COVID-19.

CDR3 in amino acids: CASRGGLASYQETQYF. CDR3 in DNA: TGTGCCAGCAGGGGAGGGCTAGCTAGTTACCAAGAGACCCAGTACTTC. The chain combines TRBV5-4 with TRBJ2-5; 7 nucleotides align to TRBD2. Germline assignment: CDR1 SGHNT and CDR2 YYREEE (reference sequence). This CDR3 has 16 residues. Trimming took 5 bases from V and 0 from J; bases not matched to a gene: 10. The whole variable domain, filled in from reference TRBV5-4 and TRBJ2-5, reads ETGVTQSPTHLIKTRGQQVTLRCSSQSGHNTVSWYQQALGQGPQFIFQYYREEENGRGNFPPRFSGLQFPNYSSELNVNALELDDSALYLCASRGGLASYQETQYFGPGTRLLVL.